The entry below describes one TCR beta chain. This clonotype has more than one count but fewer than ten. This clone's antigen is unknown. No base-level quality is on record; no much larger clone is a single base apart. The sample originates from a study of immune heterogeneity within non-small cell lung tumors (dated by TCRdb to the late 2010s). About the full investigation: By histology, the tumors were a few squamous cell carcinomas, roughly 11 non-squamous carcinomas and 1 tumor not otherwise specified. The study combined whole-exome sequencing, RNA-seq and TCR beta repertoire sequencing of multiple spatially distinct regions from each NSCLC tumor to examine intratumoral immune heterogeneity. TCR repertoires were analyzed from around 57 tumor loci of approximately 16 patients, while transcriptome data covered only 35 to 45 loci from about a dozen patients. Neoantigen binding to each patient's HLA alleles was predicted with netMHCpan-3.0 for mutant peptides of 8 to 11 amino acids. Findings and caveats that apply to the study as a whole: A statistically significant but moderate positive correlation (R approximately 0.35) was observed between local T-cell repertoire clonality and local tumor mutational burden. Individual patients mostly had different high-frequency TCR beta clonotypes. Within a given patient, the same dominant CDR3B clonotypes showed up repeatedly across loci, although different tumor locations also carried unique high-frequency clones.

The TCR beta CDR3 region was amplified with a multiplex PCR system, in which a first round of approximately 11 cycles was run using 32 V-gene forward and 13 J-gene reverse primers. First-round PCR used a QIAGEN Multiplex PCR Kit, and primer sequences were filed in Chinese patent CN105087789A. In a second PCR round, Illumina universal primers were added with the Phusion High-Fidelity PCR Kit. Sequencing of the TCR libraries was done on the Illumina HiSeq X Ten platform in paired-end mode with a 151 bp read length. Under the source paper's analysis protocol: Cutadapt removed reads without multiplex PCR primers, PEAR merged read pairs, and MiXCR with default settings called CDR3 regions. Shannon entropy measured repertoire diversity, and clonality was calculated as one minus the Shannon entropy divided by the ln of the count of productive unique sequences. Clonotypes at a frequency of at least 0.5% were defined as dominant or high-frequency T-cell clones. In TCRdb, the public reads were trimmed at Q25 with fastp and aligned with MiXCR, with productive beta chains retained. Rows are combined by CDR3 protein, so each entry shows the most common genes and DNA. It is TCRdb's table, rather than the study itself, that gives the V and J calls and clone size. The sample table records thousands of distinct CDR3 sequences; approximately 50% of these occur just once. 9.5% to 13% of the sample is taken by the ten largest.

Taken from the germline V gene, the CDR1 and CDR2 loops are MNHNS and SASEGT. The CDR3 covers 16 residues, taking in both the cysteine and the phenylalanine. Only the CDR3 DNA is retained, 48 bases long and in frame from the first base. Trimming leaves V shorter by 9 bases and J shorter by 2 bases, with the junction holding 11 bases beyond the gene matches. For the TCR template, genomic DNA was extracted from bulk tumor tissue, and around 600 ng of gDNA was amplified for each sample. During surgery, multiple biopsies were taken from each primary tumor, with sampling sites spaced as far apart as possible within the tumor mass. The study cohort was described as untreated and was composed of newly diagnosed NSCLC cases undergoing curative surgery. Donors were about 14 newly diagnosed non-small cell lung cancer patients undergoing surgery with curative intent. Two independent pathologists examined the resected tumor masses. Sequencing was performed only on DNA and RNA samples of high quality.

The sequence links TRBV6-1 to TRBJ2-7; the central 12 bases match TRBD2. The sample was lung tumor tissue. The sequence was obtained from a man aged 55 to 70 with non-small cell lung cancer. The sequence in DNA is TGTGCCAGTAGAGCCGGACTAGCGGGAATAACCTACGAGCAGTACTTC. Its protein is CASRAGLAGITYEQYF.